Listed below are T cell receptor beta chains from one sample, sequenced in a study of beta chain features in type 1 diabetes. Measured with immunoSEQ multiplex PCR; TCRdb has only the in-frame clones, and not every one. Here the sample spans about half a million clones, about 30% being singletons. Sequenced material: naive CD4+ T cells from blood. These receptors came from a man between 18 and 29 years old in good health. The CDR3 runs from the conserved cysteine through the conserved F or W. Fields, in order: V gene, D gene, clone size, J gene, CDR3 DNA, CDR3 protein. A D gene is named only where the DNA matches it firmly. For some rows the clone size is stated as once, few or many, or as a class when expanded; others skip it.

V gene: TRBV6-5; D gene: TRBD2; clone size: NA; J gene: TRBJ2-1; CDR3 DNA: TGTGCCAGCAGTACGGGACTAGCCTACAATGAGCAGTTCTTC; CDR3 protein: CASSTGLAYNEQFF
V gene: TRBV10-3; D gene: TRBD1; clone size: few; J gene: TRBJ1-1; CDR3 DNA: TGTGCCATCAGTGAGCCCGGGACAGGGAAGACTGAAGCTTTCTTT; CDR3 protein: CAISEPGTGKTEAFF
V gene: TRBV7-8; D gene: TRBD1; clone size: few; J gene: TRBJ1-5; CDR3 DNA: TGTGCCAGCAGCTCCGGAGACAGGGGACGGAATCAGCCCCAGCATTTT; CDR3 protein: CASSSGDRGRNQPQHF
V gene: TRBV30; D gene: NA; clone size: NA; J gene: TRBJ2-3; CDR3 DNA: TGTGCCTGGTCGCAGCGGAGCTTCACAGATACGCAGTATTTT; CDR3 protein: CAWSQRSFTDTQYF
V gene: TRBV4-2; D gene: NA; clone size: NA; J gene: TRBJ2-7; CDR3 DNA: TGTGCCAGCAGCCAAGATTGGGCGAGGGCCCCCTCCCTCGAGCAGTACTTC; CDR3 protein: CASSQDWARAPSLEQYF
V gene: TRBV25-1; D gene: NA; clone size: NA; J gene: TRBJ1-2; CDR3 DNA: TGTGCCAGCCGAGAGTTCTATGGCTACACCTTC; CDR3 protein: CASREFYGYTF
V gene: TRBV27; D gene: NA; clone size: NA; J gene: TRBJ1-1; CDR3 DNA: TGTGCCAGCACCCTGACGGGGGCGAAAACTGAAGCTTTCTTT; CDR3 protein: CASTLTGAKTEAFF
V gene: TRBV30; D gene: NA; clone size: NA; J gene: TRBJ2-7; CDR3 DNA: TGTGCCTGGGGGCTGGGGGTCAGCGAGCAGTACTTC; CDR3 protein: CAWGLGVSEQYF
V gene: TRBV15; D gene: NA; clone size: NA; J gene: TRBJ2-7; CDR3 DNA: TGTGCCACCAGCAGAGATTGGAACGCCGGCTCCTACGAGCAGTACTTC; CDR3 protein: CATSRDWNAGSYEQYF
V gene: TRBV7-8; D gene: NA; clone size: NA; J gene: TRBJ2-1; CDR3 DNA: TGTGCCAGCAGCTTAACCGACAGAATCCTCTACAATGAGCAGTTCTTC; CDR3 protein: CASSLTDRILYNEQFF
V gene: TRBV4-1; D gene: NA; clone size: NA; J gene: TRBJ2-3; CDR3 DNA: TGCGCCAGCAGCCAAGATTCCGAGGGCAGCACAGATACGCAGTATTTT; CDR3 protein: CASSQDSEGSTDTQYF
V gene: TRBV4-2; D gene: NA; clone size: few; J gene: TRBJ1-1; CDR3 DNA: TGTGCCAGCAGCCAAGATGCAGGACTGCCGAACACTGAAGCTTTCTTT; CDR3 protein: CASSQDAGLPNTEAFF
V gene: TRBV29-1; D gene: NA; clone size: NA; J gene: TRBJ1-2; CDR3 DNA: TGCAGCGTTGGATACAGGTTTAGCTATGGCTACACCTTC; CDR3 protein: CSVGYRFSYGYTF
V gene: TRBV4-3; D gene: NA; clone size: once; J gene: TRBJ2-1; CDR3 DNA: TGCGCCAGCAGCCAAGTAGCCAGCCAGACGTACAATGAGCAGTTCTTC; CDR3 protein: CASSQVASQTYNEQFF
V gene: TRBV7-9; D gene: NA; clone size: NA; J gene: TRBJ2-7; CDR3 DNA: TGTGCCAGCACCCTTGACGCTGACTCCTACGAGCAGTACTTC; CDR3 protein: CASTLDADSYEQYF
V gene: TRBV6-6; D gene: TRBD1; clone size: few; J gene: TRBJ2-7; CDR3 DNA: TGTGCCAGCGGGCGGACAGGGGGTATCTACGAGCAGTACTTC; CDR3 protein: CASGRTGGIYEQYF
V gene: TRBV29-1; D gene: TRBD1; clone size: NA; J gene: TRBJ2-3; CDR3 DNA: TGCAGCGGTGGACAGGGGTCCACAGATACGCAGTATTTT; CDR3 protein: CSGGQGSTDTQYF
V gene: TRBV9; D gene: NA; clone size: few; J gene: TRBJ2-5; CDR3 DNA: TGTGCCAGCAGCGCTCTTTACCAAGAGACCCAGTACTTC; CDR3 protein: CASSALYQETQYF
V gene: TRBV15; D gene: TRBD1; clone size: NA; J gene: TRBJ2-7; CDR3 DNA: TGTGCCACCAGCAGGGGACAGGGTGCAGTCGAGCAGTACTTC; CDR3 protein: CATSRGQGAVEQYF
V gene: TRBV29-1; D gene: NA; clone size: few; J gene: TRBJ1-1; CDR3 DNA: TGCAGCGTTCTCGGGCCTATGAACACTGAAGCTTTCTTT; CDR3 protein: CSVLGPMNTEAFF
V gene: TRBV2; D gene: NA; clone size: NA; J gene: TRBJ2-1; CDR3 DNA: TGTGCCAGCAGTGAGATGACAGGCTCCTACAATGAGCAGTTCTTC; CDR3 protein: CASSEMTGSYNEQFF
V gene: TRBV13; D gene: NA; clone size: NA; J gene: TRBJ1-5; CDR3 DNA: TGTGCCAGCAGCTTAGGCCAGCCTAATCAGCCCCAGCATTTT; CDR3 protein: CASSLGQPNQPQHF
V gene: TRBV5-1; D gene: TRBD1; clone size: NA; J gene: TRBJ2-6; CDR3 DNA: TGCGCCAGCAGCTCGGGACAGCCTGGGGCCAACGTCCTGACTTTC; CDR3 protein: CASSSGQPGANVLTF